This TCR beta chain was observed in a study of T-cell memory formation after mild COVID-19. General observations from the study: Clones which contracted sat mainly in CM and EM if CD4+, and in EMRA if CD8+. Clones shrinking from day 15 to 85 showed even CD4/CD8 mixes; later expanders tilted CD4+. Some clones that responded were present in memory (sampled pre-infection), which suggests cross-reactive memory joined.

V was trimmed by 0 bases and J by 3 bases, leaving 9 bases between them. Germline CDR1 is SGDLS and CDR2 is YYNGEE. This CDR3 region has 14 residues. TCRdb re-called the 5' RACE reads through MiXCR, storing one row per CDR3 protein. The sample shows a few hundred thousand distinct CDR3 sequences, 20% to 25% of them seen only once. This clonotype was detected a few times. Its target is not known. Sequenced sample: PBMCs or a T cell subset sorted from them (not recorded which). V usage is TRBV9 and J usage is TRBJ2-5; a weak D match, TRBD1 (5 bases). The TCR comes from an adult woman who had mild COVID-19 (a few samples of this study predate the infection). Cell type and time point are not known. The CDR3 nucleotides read TGTGCCAGCAGCGTAGGCGACAGTGAAGAGACCCAGTACTTC. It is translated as CASSVGDSEETQYF.